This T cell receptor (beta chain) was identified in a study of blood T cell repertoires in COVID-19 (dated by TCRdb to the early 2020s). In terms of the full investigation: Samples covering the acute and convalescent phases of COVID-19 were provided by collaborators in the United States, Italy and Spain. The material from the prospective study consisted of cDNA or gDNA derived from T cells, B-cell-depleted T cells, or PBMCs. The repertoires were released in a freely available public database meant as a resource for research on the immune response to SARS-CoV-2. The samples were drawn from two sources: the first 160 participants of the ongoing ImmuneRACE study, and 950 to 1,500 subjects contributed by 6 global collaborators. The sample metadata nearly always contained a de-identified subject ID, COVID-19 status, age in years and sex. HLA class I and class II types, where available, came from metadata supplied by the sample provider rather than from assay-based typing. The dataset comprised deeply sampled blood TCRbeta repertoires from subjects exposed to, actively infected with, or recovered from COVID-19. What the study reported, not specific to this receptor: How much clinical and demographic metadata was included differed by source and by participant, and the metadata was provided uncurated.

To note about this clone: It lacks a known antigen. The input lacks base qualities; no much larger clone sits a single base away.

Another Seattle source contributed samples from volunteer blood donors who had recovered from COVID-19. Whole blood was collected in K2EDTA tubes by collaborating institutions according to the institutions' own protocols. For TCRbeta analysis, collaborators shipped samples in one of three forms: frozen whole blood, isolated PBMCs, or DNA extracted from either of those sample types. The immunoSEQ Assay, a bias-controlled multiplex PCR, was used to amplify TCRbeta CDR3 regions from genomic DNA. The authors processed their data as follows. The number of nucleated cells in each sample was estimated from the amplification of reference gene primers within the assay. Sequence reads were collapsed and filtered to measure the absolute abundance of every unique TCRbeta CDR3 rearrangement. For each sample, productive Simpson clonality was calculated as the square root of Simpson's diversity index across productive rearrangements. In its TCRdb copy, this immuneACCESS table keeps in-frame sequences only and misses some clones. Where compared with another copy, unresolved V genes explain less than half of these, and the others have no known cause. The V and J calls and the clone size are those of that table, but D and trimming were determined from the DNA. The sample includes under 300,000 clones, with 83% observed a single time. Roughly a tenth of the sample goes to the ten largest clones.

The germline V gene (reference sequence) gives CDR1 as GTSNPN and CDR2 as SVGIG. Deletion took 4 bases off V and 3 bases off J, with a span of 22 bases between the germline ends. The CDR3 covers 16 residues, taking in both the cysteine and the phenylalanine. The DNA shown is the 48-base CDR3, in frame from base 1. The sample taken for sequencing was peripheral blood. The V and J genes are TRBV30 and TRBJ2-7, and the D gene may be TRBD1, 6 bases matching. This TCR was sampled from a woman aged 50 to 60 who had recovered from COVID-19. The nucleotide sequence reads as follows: TGTGCCTGGACTAATACGGGACAAGGTAGTGGCTACGAGCAGTACTTC. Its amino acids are CAWTNTGQGSGYEQYF.